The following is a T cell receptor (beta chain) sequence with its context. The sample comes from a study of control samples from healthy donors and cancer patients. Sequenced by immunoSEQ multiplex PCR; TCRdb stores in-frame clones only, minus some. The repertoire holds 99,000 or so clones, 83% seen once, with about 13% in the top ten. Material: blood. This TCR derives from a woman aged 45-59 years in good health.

This chain's CDR3 is CASSLAQIRSNYGYTF. Written as DNA, the CDR3 is TGTGCCAGCAGCTTGGCGCAGATCCGATCTAACTATGGCTACACCTTC. V and J are TRBV5-4 and TRBJ1-2, with unresolved D. The V gene lost 0 bases and the J gene lost 0 bases, with 12 bases spanning the gap. This CDR3 spans 16 amino acids. Germline CDR1 and CDR2: SGHNT and YYREEE (reference sequence).